The next 11 T cell receptor beta chains were all read from a single sample in a study of tumor-infiltrating lymphocytes in primary liver carcinoma. The authors took blood RNA from unsorted whole blood and also extracted germline DNA. The template, about 540 ng total RNA, yielded TCR beta cDNA made with a constant-region primer. ARM-PCR, slightly modified, supplied the TCR beta libraries through three nested multiplex PCR rounds. Forward primers for TRBV1-TRBV30 and a C-beta reverse primer served the first two PCR rounds, at 10 cycles each. TCRdb re-called the multiplex PCR reads with MiXCR, one entry per CDR3 protein. The sample lists 300,000 to 400,000 distinct CDR3 sequences, less than 75% occurring once. The sequenced sample was peripheral blood. The receptors derive from a man aged 35-49 years with primary liver carcinoma and hepatitis B virus infection.

In its sample, this clonotype was seen many times. The genes are TRBV11-2 and TRBJ2-7, with no clear D. CDR1 SGHAT and CDR2 FQNNGV come from the germline V gene. The CDR3 is 12 residues long. Trimming shortened V by 5 bases and J by 4 bases, and 9 bases separated the two germline ends. CDR3 region: CASSPMVYEQYF. The CDR3, as DNA: TGTGCCAGCAGCCCCATGGTTTACGAGCAGTACTTC.

The CDR3 region has the DNA TGCGCCAGCAGCCAAGATCAGGGGTCTGAAAAACTGTTTTTT. Translated: CASSQDQGSEKLFF. The rearrangement links TRBV4-3 to TRBJ1-4, with D perhaps matching TRBD1 (6 bases). The CDR3 spans 14 residues. Looked up from germline, CDR1 is LGHNA and CDR2 is YSLEER. Trimming removed 0 bases at V and 7 bases at J, with 9 bases between.

This clonotype appeared many times. V and J are TRBV30 and TRBJ1-1, with a possible D match to TRBD1 (6 bases). Trimming removed 4 bases from V and 3 bases from J, with 15 bases in between. The CDR3 loop spans 14 amino acids. The germline V gene encodes CDR1 GTSNPN and CDR2 SVGIG (reference sequence). CDR3 in amino acids: CAWILEGVDTEAFF. In DNA form, the CDR3 reads TGTGCCTGGATCCTCGAGGGGGTGGACACTGAAGCTTTCTTT.

Details on this clonotype: This sequence may be a read error, since a much larger clone differs from it by one base. The chain is built from TRBV6-2 or TRBV6-3 and TRBJ2-1, with 9 nucleotides matching TRBD2. Germline lookup yields CDR1 MNHEY and CDR2 SVGEGT. CDR3 length equals 18 residues. In DNA, the CDR3 is TGTGCCAGCAGTTACGAGGGCGGGGGGGGGCTATCCTACAATGGGCAGTTCTTC. Translated: CASSYEGGGGLSYNGQFF.

A note on this clonotype: This could be a read error, since a much larger clone is one nucleotide away. CDR3 in amino acids: CTSRLGTDRPQHF. DNA for the CDR3: TGTACCAGCAGACTGGGGACAGATCGACCCCAGCATTTT. This rearrangement joins TRBV12-3 or TRBV12-4 to TRBJ1-5; 7 positions match TRBD1. The CDR3 has 13 amino acids.

About this clonotype: The junction differs from germline at one of its ends, possibly a read error. The chain recombines TRBV10-3 with TRBJ2-3; 7 bases are a match to TRBD2. CDR1 ENHRY and CDR2 SYGVKD come from the germline V gene. The length of the CDR3 is 14 residues. The CDR3 loop is CAVRSGTGTDTQYF. In DNA, the CDR3 is TGTGCCGTCAGAAGCGGGACGGGCACAGATACGCAGTATTTT.

For this clonotype: The junction departs from germline at one end; a sequencing error may be responsible. This rearrangement joins TRBV10-3 to TRBJ2-1; 7 bases align to TRBD2. This CDR3 contains 16 residues. Germline lookup yields CDR1 ENHRY and CDR2 SYGVKD. The CDR3 DNA reads TGTGCCACCAGTGGGGTCGGCGGGAGCTCCTACAATGAGCAGTTCTTC. It specifies CATSGVGGSSYNEQFF.

This clonotype was detected only a few times. This may be a read error: a much more frequent sequence differs by one nucleotide. The V gene is TRBV4-2, the J gene TRBJ1-2; 8 bases agree with TRBD1. In germline, CDR1 is LGHNA, CDR2 YNFKEQ. CDR3 length: 16 residues. The CDR3 region has the DNA TGTGCCAGCAACCAAGATTTGATAGACAGGGGCTATGGCTACACCTTC. Translating it yields CASNQDLIDRGYGYTF.

As for this clonotype: This may come from a read error, since a much larger clone is one base off. The gene calls are TRBV6-5 and TRBJ2-2, with D possibly matching TRBD2 (6 bases). The CDR3 is 13 amino acids. Looked up from germline, CDR1 is MNHEY and CDR2 is SVGAGI. V was clipped by 8 bases and J by 6 bases, with 13 bases between them. Written as DNA, the CDR3 is TGTGCCAGCCGCGAGGGGAGGTCCGGGGAGCTGTTTTTT. Amino acid sequence: CASREGRSGELFF.

The CDR3 reads CASSVSSGSHNEQFF. The CDR3 DNA follows: TGTGCCAGCAGCGTCTCGAGCGGGTCCCACAATGAGCAGTTCTTC. The chain combines TRBV9 with TRBJ2-1, with a tentative D call TRBD2 (6 bases). This CDR3 contains 15 residues. Per the germline V gene, CDR1 is SGDLS and CDR2 is YYNGEE. Trimming cost V 2 bases and J 5 bases, with 14 bases left between them.

Of note for this clonotype: In this CDR3 the conserved last residue, phenylalanine or tryptophan, is missing, so a read error is likely. The chain couples TRBV5-6 to TRBJ2-7, with D perhaps matching TRBD2 (6 bases). CDR3 length: 17 residues. Germline V CDR1 and CDR2: SGHDT, YYEEEE. The V and J ends lost 0 bases and 0 bases respectively, with 16 bases between them. CDR3 DNA: TGTGCCAGCAGCTTGGACCCTAGCGTGCCGAGCTCCTACGAGCAGTACTTA. It yields the protein CASSLDPSVPSSYEQYL.